This record concerns one T cell receptor (beta chain) sequence. The junction departs from germline at one end; a sequencing error may be responsible. The sample comes from a study of cytomegalovirus exposure and HLA in healthy donors. Overall study: T cells numbering around 180 million yielded 117 million unique TCR beta sequences in an earlier analysis.

Germline values: CDR1 SEHNR, CDR2 FQNEAQ (reference sequence). This CDR3 has 15 amino acids. The study ran its PCR with 60 Vbeta and 13 Jbeta primers. Profiling relied on immunoSEQ multiplex PCR, and the TCRdb table lists in-frame clones only, not all of them. The repertoire holds 170,000 or so clones, with 75% to 85% as singletons. This receptor was obtained from a man aged 30 to 45 in good health and CMV-seropositive. Sequences were obtained from PBMCs. This chain joins TRBV7-9 and TRBJ1-2; D possibly corresponds to TRBD1 (5 bases). The CDR3 bases are TGTTCCAGCAGCTTATCTTCCGGGGGGGGCTATGGCTACACCTTC. It codes for CSSSLSSGGGYGYTF.